This T cell receptor (beta chain) was identified during a study of blood T cell repertoires in COVID-19. Study-level background: Italy, Spain and the United States were the sources of the convalescent and acute COVID-19 samples. From T cells, B-cell-depleted T cells, or PBMCs came the material, which was cDNA or gDNA.

Per the study methods: Reference gene primers were amplified, and this amplification served to estimate nucleated cell counts. The table came from immunoSEQ multiplex PCR; TCRdb's copy has only in-frame clones and leaves some out. V and J calls and clone size are copied from that table; D and trimming were computed from the DNA. The sample lists about 140,000 clones, 90% occurring once. The CDR3 spans 16 residues. Germline CDR1 reads SGHTA; CDR2 reads FQGNSA. Unmatched junction bases numbered 7, after V lost 5 bases and J lost 1 base. V and J are TRBV7-2 and TRBJ2-5; TRBD2 aligns across 10 bases. Sequencing was performed on peripheral blood. This clonotype originated in a woman of 80 years or more with acute or convalescent COVID-19. CDR3 residues: CASSTSSSGGQETQYF. For the CDR3, the DNA is TGTGCCAGCAGCACCTCTTCTAGCGGGGGCCAAGAGACCCAGTACTTC.